This T cell receptor beta chain was captured by sequencing in a study of T cell responses to AZD1222 COVID-19 vaccine (dated by TCRdb to the early 2020s). Describing the broader study: A total of 230 or so trial participants underwent TCR sequencing, of whom some 210 received two doses of AZD1222 and about 25 received two doses of the MenACWY control vaccine. Trial participants were enrolled by age into subgroups of 18-55, 56-69 and 70-plus years, and about 150, 27 and 61 TCR-sequenced participants, respectively, were included in these subgroups.

Including cysteine and phenylalanine, the CDR3 has 15 amino acids. Of the read, only the CDR3 DNA is kept; its 45 bases are in frame from base 1. Cut back by 5 bases and 6 bases, the V and J ends lie 17 bases apart. Based on the germline V gene (reference sequence), the CDR1 and CDR2 sequences are SGHAT and FQDESV. The time point tag for this specimen amounts to: about 28 days (+/-7) after the second vaccine dose. AZD1222 recipients given second doses at about 4 weeks or at about 12 weeks were pooled, since spike-specific TCR depth and breadth were not found to differ between the two schedules. The vaccinee samples were drawn from two UK trials, COV001 and COV002, one of which was a single-blind randomized controlled phase 2/3 trial testing AZD1222 (ChAdOx1 nCoV-19) in healthy adults. Trial participant PBMC samples were collected at day 0 and day 28 after the second dose for TCRbeta chain sequencing.

Study-wide conclusions, independent of this receptor: Vaccine-associated CD4 TCRs spanned the whole spike protein, with dominant responses in regions 160-218 and 743-854. Because no samples from the day 14 peak response were available, repertoires could be characterized only after the peak T cell response. Most participants were white British and females outnumbered males, and the authors suggested that clonal diversity may have been underestimated. In the small 56-69-year group, the increase in depth fell short of significance, most likely because of low power. Conclusions about previously exposed vaccinees are limited, since just six AZD1222 recipients were seropositive for SARS-CoV-2 at baseline. Nearly half of unique spike-specific TCRs reportedly recognized epitopes outside regions mutated in the B.1.351 and B.1.1.7 variants. Spike-specific TCR breadth and depth rose significantly after two AZD1222 doses compared with day 0 and with MenACWY recipients.

The CDR3 regions of human TCRbeta chains were analyzed by immunosequencing. Per the source publication's procedure: Repertoire TCRs were checked for matches against a reference library of SARS-CoV-2-specific TCRs that had been generated using the MIRA antigen-specificity platform. Breadth was defined as the fraction of unique TCRs that were SARS-CoV-2-associated, and depth was defined as the fraction of total T cells that were SARS-CoV-2-associated. Each spike-specific TCR was assigned to its reactive spike region and to a CD4 or CD8 class using the MIRA data. Log10-transformed breadth and depth values were compared by one-way ANOVA with Sidak's multiple comparisons tests. Sourced from immuneACCESS, this table was stored by TCRdb with only in-frame sequences that have V and J called. A share of the clones is absent; for the studies checked, an unresolved V gene accounts for under half, and the remainder has no known explanation. V and J calls and clone size follow that table, whereas D and trimming were derived from the DNA. The sample has approximately 130,000 clones on record, roughly 87% of them singletons. Approximately 9.4% of the sample is in the top ten clones.

This clone was recorded a few times. The antigen it binds to is not known. Qualities for individual bases were not recorded, and no much larger clone is one base off. The rearrangement joined TRBV11-1 to TRBJ1-3, with no reliable assignment of the D segment. The sequence came from an adult who received the AZD1222 COVID-19 vaccine. Material: peripheral blood, obtained 28 days after the second AZD1222 dose. This receptor has the CDR3 CASSRGRLSLNTIYF. The DNA sequence is given as TGTGCCAGCAGCCGCGGAAGGCTTTCCCTAAACACCATATATTTT.